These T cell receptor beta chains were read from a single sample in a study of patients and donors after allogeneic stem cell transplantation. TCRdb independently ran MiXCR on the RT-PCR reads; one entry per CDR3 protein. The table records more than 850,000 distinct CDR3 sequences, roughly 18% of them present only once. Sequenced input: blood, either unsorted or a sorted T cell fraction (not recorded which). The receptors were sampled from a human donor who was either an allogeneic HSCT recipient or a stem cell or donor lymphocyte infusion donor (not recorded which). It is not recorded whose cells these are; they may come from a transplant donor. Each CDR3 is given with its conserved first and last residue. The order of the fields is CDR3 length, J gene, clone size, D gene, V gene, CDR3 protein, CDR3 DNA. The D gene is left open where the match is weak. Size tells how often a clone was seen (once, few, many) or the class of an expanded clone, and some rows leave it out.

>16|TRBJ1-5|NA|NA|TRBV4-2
CASSQDSWRGNQPQHF
TGTGCCAGCAGCCAAGATTCTTGGAGAGGGAATCAGCCCCAGCATTTT
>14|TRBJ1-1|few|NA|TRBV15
CATRVISRDTEAFF
TGTGCCACCAGAGTAATTTCTCGGGACACTGAAGCTTTCTTT
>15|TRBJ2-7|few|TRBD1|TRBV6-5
CASSYSAGGPYEQYF
TGTGCCAGCAGTTACTCTGCAGGGGGCCCCTACGAGCAGTACTTC
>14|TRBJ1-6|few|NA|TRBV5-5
CASSLSGRNSPLHF
TGTGCCAGCAGCTTGTCGGGCAGGAATTCACCCCTCCACTTT
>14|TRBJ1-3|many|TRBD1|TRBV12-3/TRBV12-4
CASRTGASGNTIYF
TGTGCCAGCCGTACAGGGGCCTCCGGAAACACCATATATTTT
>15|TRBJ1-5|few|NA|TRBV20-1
CSARELNTVLQPQHF
TGCAGTGCTAGAGAACTAAATACGGTCCTACAGCCCCAGCATTTT
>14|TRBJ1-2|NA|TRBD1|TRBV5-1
CASSAGQGIRGYTF
TGCGCCAGCAGCGCGGGACAGGGTATCCGTGGCTACACCTTC
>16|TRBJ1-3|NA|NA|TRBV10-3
CAISAKGRTSGNTIYF
TGTGCCATCAGTGCGAAGGGGCGTACCTCTGGAAACACCATATATTTT
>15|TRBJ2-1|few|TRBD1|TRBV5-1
CASSFQGQGSNEQFF
TGCGCCAGCAGCTTCCAGGGACAGGGATCCAATGAGCAGTTCTTC
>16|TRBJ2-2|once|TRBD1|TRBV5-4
CASSLDRGQITGELFF
TGTGCCAGCAGCTTAGACAGGGGGCAAATCACCGGGGAGCTGTTTTTT
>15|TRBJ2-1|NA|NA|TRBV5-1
CASSLEWGSYNEQFF
TGCGCCAGCAGCTTGGAATGGGGGTCTTACAATGAGCAGTTCTTC
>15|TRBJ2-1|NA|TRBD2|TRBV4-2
CASSHATSGGNEQFF
TGTGCCAGCAGCCACGCGACTAGCGGGGGTAATGAGCAGTTCTTC
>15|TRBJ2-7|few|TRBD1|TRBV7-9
CASSFGTGPTYEQYF
TGTGCCAGCAGCTTTGGGACAGGGCCGACCTACGAGCAGTACTTC
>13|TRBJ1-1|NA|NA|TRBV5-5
CASSPPWGTEAFF
TGTGCCAGCAGCCCCCCTTGGGGCACTGAAGCTTTCTTT
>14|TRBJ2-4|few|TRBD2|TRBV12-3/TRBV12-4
CASSFAAGGNIQYF
TGTGCCAGCAGTTTTGCAGCGGGAGGGAACATTCAGTACTTC
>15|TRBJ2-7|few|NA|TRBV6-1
CASRSQRTNSYEQYF
TGTGCCAGCAGATCCCAGCGGACTAACTCCTACGAGCAGTACTTC
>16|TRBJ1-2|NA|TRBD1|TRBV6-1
CASTRQGVVYNYGYTF
TGTGCCAGCACCCGACAGGGAGTCGTATACAACTATGGCTACACCTTC
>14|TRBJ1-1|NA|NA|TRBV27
CASSLQRMNTEAFF
TGTGCCAGCAGTTTGCAGAGGATGAACACTGAAGCTTTCTTT
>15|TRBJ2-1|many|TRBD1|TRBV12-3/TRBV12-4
CASRNRDSTYNEQFF
TGTGCCAGCAGAAATAGGGACAGTACTTACAATGAGCAGTTCTTC
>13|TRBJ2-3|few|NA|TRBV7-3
CASSPNKADTQYF
TGTGCCAGCAGCCCAAATAAGGCAGATACGCAGTATTTT
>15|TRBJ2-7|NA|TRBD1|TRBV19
CASSIEVGGVYEQYF
TGTGCCAGTAGTATCGAGGTAGGGGGCGTCTACGAGCAGTACTTC
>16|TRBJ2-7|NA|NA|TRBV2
CASSEAIVGPGYEQYF
TGTGCCAGCAGTGAAGCGATTGTGGGGCCGGGCTACGAGCAGTACTTC
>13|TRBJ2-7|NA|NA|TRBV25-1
CASSESRQNEQYF
TGTGCCAGCAGTGAATCCAGACAGAACGAGCAGTACTTC
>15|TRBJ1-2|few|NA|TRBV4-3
CASSQDTNRAYGYTF
TGCGCCAGCAGCCAAGATACGAACAGGGCCTATGGCTACACCTTC
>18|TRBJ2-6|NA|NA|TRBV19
CASSMAVQGGPGANVLTF
TGTGCCAGTAGTATGGCGGTCCAGGGGGGTCCTGGGGCCAACGTCCTGACTTTC
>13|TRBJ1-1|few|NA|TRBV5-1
CASSSSGEYEAFF
TGCGCCAGCAGCTCATCCGGGGAGTATGAAGCTTTCTTT
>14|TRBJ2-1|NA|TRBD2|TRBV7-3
CASSHGGVGNEQFF
TGTGCCAGCAGCCACGGGGGGGTAGGCAATGAGCAGTTCTTC
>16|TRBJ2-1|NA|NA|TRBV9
CASSPGAGAPYNEQFF
TGTGCCAGCAGCCCCGGCGCGGGGGCCCCCTACAATGAGCAGTTCTTC